A single sample is the source of the 12 T cell receptor beta chains below, sequenced in a study of PD-L1 blockade in urothelial cancer. Time point here: peripheral blood 6 weeks after treatment start. Repertoires were generated with immunoSEQ multiplex PCR, while TCRdb's copy carries only in-frame clones and drops some. Among around 49,000 clones, almost 85% were seen once, and the ten largest hold about 13%. The specimen was PBMCs, collected around atezolizumab (anti-PD-L1) treatment. The receptors stem from a man aged 60-69 years with urothelial cancer.

There are a few counts of this clone. This rearrangement joins TRBV6-1 to TRBJ1-2; D is unresolved. Germline V lookup: CDR1 MNHNS, CDR2 SASEGT. The CDR3 loop spans 15 amino acids. The V and J ends lost 5 bases and 4 bases respectively, with 17 bases between them. The CDR3 loop is CASSLNPYSTYGYTF. For the CDR3, the DNA is TGTGCCAGCAGTTTGAACCCATACAGCACCTATGGCTACACCTTC.

The rearrangement joins TRBV11-2 to TRBJ2-3, with 10 bases that match TRBD2. V shed 4 bases, J shed 4 bases, and the junction held 5 bases outside the gene matches. The CDR3 runs 15 residues. Looked up from germline, CDR1 is SGHAT and CDR2 is FQNNGV. The CDR3 DNA reads TGTGCCAGCAGCTCGGTGAGCGGGGGGGCAGATACGCAGTATTTT. Protein: CASSSVSGGADTQYF.

CDR3 residues: CASSPQLAGEQYF. In DNA form, the CDR3 reads TGTGCCAGCTCACCACAACTAGCTGGCGAGCAGTACTTC. The chain couples TRBV18 to TRBJ2-7; weak D call: TRBD2 (6 bases). Trimming stripped 1 base from V and 6 bases from J, with 10 bases between. From germline, CDR1 is KGHSH and CDR2 LQKENI. There are 13 residues in the CDR3.

The V gene is TRBV5-1, the J gene TRBJ2-2, with 8 bases fitting TRBD2. CDR3 size: 15 residues. Germline-derived CDR1 and CDR2 are SGHRS and YFSETQ. Trimming at V came to 0 bases and at J to 7 bases, leaving 5 bases not matched to a gene. In DNA, the CDR3 is TGCGCCAGCAGCTTGGGGGGACTAGAAATCGGGGAGCTGTTTTTT. This codes for CASSLGGLEIGELFF.

The chain links TRBV20-1 to TRBJ2-7, with 8 bases fitting TRBD1. Germline CDR1 reads DFQATT; CDR2 reads SNEGSKA (reference sequence). This CDR3 is built from 11 residues. CDR3 nucleotide sequence: TGCAGCTCAGGACAGGGAAACGAGCAGTACTTC. The encoded protein is CSSGQGNEQYF.

This chain uses TRBV11-2 with TRBJ1-4, with TRBD1 identical over 7 bases. After removal of 5 bases from V and 4 bases from J, the junction contained 7 bases not matched to a gene. Germline loops: CDR1 SGHAT, CDR2 FQNNGV. CDR3 length: 15 residues. The CDR3, as DNA: TGTGCCAGCAGCAGATCGGGACAGTTTAATGAAAAACTGTTTTTT. Translation gives CASSRSGQFNEKLFF.

The chain links TRBV29-1 to TRBJ2-1; the match to TRBD1 covers 7 bases. The CDR3 contains 14 residues. The germline V gene has CDR1 SQVTM and CDR2 ANQGSEA. V was pared by 7 bases and J by 2 bases, with 8 bases of the junction left unmatched. In DNA form, the CDR3 reads TGCAGCGCCGCCCACGGGACAGCCTACAATGAGCAGTTCTTC. This sequence encodes CSAAHGTAYNEQFF.

The chain recombines TRBV7-9 with TRBJ1-6; 7 nucleotides line up with TRBD1. Germline loops: CDR1 SEHNR, CDR2 FQNEAQ (reference sequence). V dropped 7 bases and J dropped 5; count of bases not matched to a gene: 2. CDR3 length equals 13 residues. The CDR3: CASKTGNNSPLHF. The CDR3 DNA is TGTGCCAGCAAGACAGGGAATAATTCACCCCTCCACTTT.

The CDR3 DNA reads as TGTGCCAGTAGTATACTATTGACGGGTGGAAGCAATCAGCCCCAGCATTTT. This sequence encodes CASSILLTGGSNQPQHF. V gene TRBV19 combines with J gene TRBJ1-5; no definite D call. CDR1 and CDR2 (germline): LNHDA, SQIVND (reference sequence). This CDR3 region has 17 residues. The V end lost 2 bases, the J end lost 1 base, and 15 bases lay between the germline ends.

The chain has TRBV5-1 and TRBJ2-4, with D perhaps TRBD1 (5 bases). The CDR3 length is 16 residues. Trimming removed 4 bases at V and 0 bases at J, with 14 bases between. Germline V gene lookup returns CDR1 SGHRS and CDR2 YFSETQ. The CDR3 here is CASSERQTLAKNIQYF. In DNA, the CDR3 is TGCGCCAGCAGCGAGAGACAGACTCTAGCCAAAAACATTCAGTACTTC.

The V gene is TRBV2, the J gene TRBJ2-3; 11 positions match TRBD2. V shed 7 bases, J shed 8 bases, and the junction held 5 bases outside the gene matches. The CDR3 is made up of 13 amino acids. Looked up from germline, CDR1 is SNHLY and CDR2 is FYNNEI. In nucleotides, the CDR3 is TGTGCCAGCAATCCCGGGACTAGCGGTACGCAGTATTTT. It yields the protein CASNPGTSGTQYF.

This rearrangement joins TRBV15 to TRBJ2-5; D is perhaps TRBD1 (6 bases). The CDR3 is 15 amino acids. CDR1 and CDR2 (germline): LNHNV, YYDKDF (reference sequence). Trimming removed 0 bases at V and 2 bases at J, with 10 bases between. The CDR3 reads CATSRDPDRQETQYF. CDR3 bases: TGTGCCACCAGCAGAGATCCGGACAGACAAGAGACCCAGTACTTC.